This T cell receptor (beta chain) is from a study of OX40 agonist ivuxolimab in advanced cancers. As for the study more broadly: The costimulatory receptor OX40 (CD134) was targeted by ivuxolimab, a fully human IgG2 agonistic monoclonal antibody. The point of sequencing TCRbeta in the periphery was to test whether ivuxolimab changed TCR sequence diversity and drove clonal T-cell expansion. Partial responses occurred in three dose-escalation patients: two with cutaneous melanoma and one with hepatocellular carcinoma. The paper reports the monotherapy dose-escalation portion (N = 52 patients) of the phase I ivuxolimab trial. Of the 50 to 55 dose-escalation patients, hepatocellular carcinoma was present in about 20, melanoma in about 15, renal cell carcinoma in 9 and head and neck cancer in 9. In the dose-escalation cohort, 75% to 85% of patients were male, and the mean age was 60 years with a range of about 20 to 80. Prior anti-PD-1, anti-PD-L1 or anti-CTLA-4 therapy was permitted, and checkpoint inhibitors had been received by less than 45% of dose-escalation patients. Intravenous ivuxolimab was administered to patients every 2 weeks at six dose levels: 0.01, 0.1, 0.3, 1.5, 3 and 10 mg/kg. Findings and caveats that apply to the study as a whole: In partial responders in the 0.1-3.0 mg/kg groups, normalized peripheral clonal expansion was found to be among the lowest, especially among CD8+ T cells. After ivuxolimab, expanded clones were on average more numerous among CD8+ T cells than among CD4+ T cells. At doses from 0.1 to 3.0 mg/kg, clonal expansion was seen in both CD4+ and CD8+ blood T cells between baseline and week 6. The antigen specificity of the peripheral T cells that underwent clonal expansion was not determined. Low levels of normalized T-cell clonal expansion were also seen in some patients who did not respond.

Genomic DNA was isolated from the sorted cells so that the TCRbeta CDR3 region could be sequenced. The immunoSEQ Assay was used for sequencing of TCRbeta CDR3 regions. TCRdb provides this immuneACCESS table in a form limited to in-frame rearrangements. Some clones are lacking; in checked studies, under half of them reflect an unresolved V gene, and why the rest are absent is not known. The sample profile shows about 40,000 clones; about 86% of them were found once. Jointly, the top ten make up 21% of the sample. A remark on this clone: The clone's antigen remains unknown. Base quality data are lacking; no much larger clone is found one base away.

The trial excluded patients who had a history of autoimmune disease or were on systemic immunosuppression. In every dose cohort, peripheral blood was drawn for TCR sequencing at baseline, cycle 4 day 1, and cycle 7 day 1. The samples were taken from a phase I, first-in-human, multicenter, open-label dose-escalation trial of ivuxolimab. The trial enrolled adults with locally advanced or metastatic head and neck squamous cell, hepatocellular, melanoma or renal cell carcinoma. CD4+ and CD8+ T cells were sorted separately from peripheral blood before TCR sequencing. V was cut back by 2 bases and J by 4 bases, leaving a gap of 18 bases between them. CDR1 is given as LNHNV and CDR2 as YYDKDF, both from the germline V gene (reference sequence). The CDR3 numbers 17 residues from cysteine through phenylalanine. Here the CDR3 DNA is all that survives: 51 bases in frame from base 1.

Specimen: CD4+ or CD8+ T cells sorted from blood, collected in a trial of the OX40 agonist ivuxolimab. The sequence links TRBV15 to TRBJ1-5; the D gene is perhaps TRBD1, on 6 matching bases. This receptor was obtained from an adult with an advanced solid tumor such as melanoma, head and neck, liver or kidney cancer. The CDR3 in this case is CATSRLTGTIGNQPQHF. The DNA sequence is given as TGTGCCACCAGCAGACTAACAGGGACTATCGGTAATCAGCCCCAGCATTTT.